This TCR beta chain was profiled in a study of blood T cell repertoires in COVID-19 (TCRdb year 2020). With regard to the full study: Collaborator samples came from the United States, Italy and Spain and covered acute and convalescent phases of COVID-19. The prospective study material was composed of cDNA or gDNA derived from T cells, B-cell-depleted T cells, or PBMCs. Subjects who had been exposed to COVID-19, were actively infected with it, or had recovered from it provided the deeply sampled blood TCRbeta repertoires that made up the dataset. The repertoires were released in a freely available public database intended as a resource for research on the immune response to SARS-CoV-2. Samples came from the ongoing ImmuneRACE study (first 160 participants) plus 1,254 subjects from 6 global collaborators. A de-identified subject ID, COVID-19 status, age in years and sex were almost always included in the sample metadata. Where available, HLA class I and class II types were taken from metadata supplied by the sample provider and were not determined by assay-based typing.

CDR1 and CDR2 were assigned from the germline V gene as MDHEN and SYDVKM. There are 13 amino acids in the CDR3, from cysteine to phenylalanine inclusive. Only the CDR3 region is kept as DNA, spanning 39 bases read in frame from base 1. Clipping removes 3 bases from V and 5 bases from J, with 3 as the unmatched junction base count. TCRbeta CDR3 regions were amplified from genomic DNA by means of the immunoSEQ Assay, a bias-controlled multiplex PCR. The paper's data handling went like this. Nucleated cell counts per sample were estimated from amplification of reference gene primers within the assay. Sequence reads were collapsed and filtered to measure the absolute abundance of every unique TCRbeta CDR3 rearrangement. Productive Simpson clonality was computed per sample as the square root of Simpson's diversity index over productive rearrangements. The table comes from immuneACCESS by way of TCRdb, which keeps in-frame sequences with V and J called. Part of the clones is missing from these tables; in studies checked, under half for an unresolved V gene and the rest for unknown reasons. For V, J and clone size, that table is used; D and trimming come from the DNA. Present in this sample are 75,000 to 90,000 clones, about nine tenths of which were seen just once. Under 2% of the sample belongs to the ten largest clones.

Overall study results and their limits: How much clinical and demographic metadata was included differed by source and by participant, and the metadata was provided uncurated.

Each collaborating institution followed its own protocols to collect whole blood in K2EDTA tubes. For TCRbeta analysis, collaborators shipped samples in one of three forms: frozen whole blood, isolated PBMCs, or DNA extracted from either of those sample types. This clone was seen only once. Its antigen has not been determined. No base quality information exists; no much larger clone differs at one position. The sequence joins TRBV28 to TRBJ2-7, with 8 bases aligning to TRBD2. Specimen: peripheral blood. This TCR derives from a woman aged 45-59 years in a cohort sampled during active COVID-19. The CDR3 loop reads CASSFRGGDEQYF. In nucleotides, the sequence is TGTGCCAGCAGTTTCCGGGGGGGAGACGAGCAGTACTTC.